The source of this TCR beta chain is a study of preoperative IRX-2 immunotherapy in early breast cancer. Using immunoSEQ multiplex PCR, the repertoire was profiled, and TCRdb retains in-frame clones only, with some absent. The sample has 3,500 or so clones; 55% to 70% are singletons. Treatment in this sample: preoperative locoregional IRX-2 cytokine immunotherapy. Preoperative locoregional IRX-2 cytokine immunotherapy was tested in the phase Ib source study. After removal of 3 bases from V and 0 bases from J, the junction contained 8 bases not matched to a gene. The CDR3 length is 19 residues. The germline CDR1 and CDR2 sequences are LNHNV and YYDKDF (reference sequence).

The rearrangement joins TRBV15 to TRBJ2-1; TRBD2 aligns across 13 bases. The TCR was taken from a human donor with breast cancer. The sequences come from tumor tissue, collected after IRX-2 immunotherapy. The CDR3, as DNA: TGTGCCACCAGCAGGGGACTAGCGGGACGAGGGGGCTCCTACAATGAGCAGTTCTTC. It specifies CATSRGLAGRGGSYNEQFF. The full variable domain, completed using reference TRBV15 and TRBJ2-1, is DAMVIQNPRYQVTQFGKPVTLSCSQTLNHNVMYWYQQKSSQAPKLLFHYYDKDFNNEADTPDNFQSRRPNTSFCFLDIRSPGLGDTAMYLCATSRGLAGRGGSYNEQFFGPGTRLTVL.